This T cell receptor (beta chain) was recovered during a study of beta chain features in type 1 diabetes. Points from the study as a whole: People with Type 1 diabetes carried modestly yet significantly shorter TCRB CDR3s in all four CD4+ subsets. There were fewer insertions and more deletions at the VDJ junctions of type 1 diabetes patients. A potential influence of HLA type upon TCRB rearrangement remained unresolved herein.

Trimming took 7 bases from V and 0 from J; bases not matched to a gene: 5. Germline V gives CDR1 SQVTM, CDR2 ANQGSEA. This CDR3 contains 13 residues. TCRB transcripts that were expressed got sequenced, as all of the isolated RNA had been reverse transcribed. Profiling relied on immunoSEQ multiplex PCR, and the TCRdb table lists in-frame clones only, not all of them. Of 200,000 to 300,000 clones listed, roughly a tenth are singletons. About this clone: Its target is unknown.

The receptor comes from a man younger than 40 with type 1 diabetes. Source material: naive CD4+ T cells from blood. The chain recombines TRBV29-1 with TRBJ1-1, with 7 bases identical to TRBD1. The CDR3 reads CSGTGQLNTEAFF. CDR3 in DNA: TGCAGCGGCACGGGACAGTTGAACACTGAAGCTTTCTTT.